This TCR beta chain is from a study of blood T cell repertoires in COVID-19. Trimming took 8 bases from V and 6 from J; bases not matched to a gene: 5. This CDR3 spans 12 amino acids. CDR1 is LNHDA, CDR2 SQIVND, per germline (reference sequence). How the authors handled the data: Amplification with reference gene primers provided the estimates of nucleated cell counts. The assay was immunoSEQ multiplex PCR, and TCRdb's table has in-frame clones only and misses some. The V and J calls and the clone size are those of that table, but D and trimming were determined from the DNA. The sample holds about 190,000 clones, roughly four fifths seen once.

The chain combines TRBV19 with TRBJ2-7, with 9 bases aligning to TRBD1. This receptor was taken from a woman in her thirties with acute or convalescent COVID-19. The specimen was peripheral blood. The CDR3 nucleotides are TGTGCCAGTGGGGACAGGGCGGGCGAGCAGTACTTC. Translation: CASGDRAGEQYF.